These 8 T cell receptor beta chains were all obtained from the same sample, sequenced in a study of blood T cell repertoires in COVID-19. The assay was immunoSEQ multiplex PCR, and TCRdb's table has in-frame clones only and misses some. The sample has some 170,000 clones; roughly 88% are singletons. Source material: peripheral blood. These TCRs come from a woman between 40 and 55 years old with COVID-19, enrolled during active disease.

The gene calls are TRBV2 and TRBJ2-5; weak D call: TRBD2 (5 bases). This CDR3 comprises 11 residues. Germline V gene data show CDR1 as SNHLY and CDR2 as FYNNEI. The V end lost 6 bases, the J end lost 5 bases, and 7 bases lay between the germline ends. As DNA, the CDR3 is TGTGCCAGCAGGAGGGTTGAGACCCAGTACTTC. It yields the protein CASRRVETQYF.

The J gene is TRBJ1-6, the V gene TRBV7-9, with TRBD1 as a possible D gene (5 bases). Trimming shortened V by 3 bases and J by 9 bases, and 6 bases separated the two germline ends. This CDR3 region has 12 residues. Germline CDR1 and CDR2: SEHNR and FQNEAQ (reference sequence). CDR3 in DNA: TGTGCCAGCAGCTTCGGGGGTTCACCCCTCCACTTT. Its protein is CASSFGGSPLHF.

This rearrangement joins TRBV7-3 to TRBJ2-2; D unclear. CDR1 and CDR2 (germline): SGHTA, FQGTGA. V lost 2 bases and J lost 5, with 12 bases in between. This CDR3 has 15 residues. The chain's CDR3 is CASSLAGTATGELFF. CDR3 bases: TGTGCCAGCAGCTTAGCAGGCACGGCGACCGGGGAGCTGTTTTTT.

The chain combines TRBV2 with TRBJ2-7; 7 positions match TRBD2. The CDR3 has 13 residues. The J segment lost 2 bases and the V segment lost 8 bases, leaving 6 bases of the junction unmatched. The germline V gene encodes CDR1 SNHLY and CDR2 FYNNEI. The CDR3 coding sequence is TGTGCCAGCGAGCGGGGACCAGCCTACGAGCAGTACTTC. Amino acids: CASERGPAYEQYF.

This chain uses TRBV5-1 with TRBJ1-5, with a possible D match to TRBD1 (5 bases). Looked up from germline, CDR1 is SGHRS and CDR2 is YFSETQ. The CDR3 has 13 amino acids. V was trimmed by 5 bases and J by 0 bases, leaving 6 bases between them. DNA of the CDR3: TGCGCCAGCAGGGGGGGTAGCAATCAGCCCCAGCATTTT. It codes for CASRGGSNQPQHF. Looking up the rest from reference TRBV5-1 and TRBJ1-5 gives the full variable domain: KAGVTQTPRYLIKTRGQQVTLSCSPISGHRSVSWYQQTPGQGLQFLFEYFSETQRNKGNFPGRFSGRQFSNSRSEMNVSTLELGDSALYLCASRGGSNQPQHFGDGTRLSIL.

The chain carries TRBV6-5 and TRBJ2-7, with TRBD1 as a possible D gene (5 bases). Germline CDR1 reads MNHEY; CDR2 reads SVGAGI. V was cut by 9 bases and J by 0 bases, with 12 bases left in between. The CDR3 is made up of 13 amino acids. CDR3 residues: CASSTVISYEQYF. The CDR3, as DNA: TGTGCCAGTTCGACAGTTATCTCCTACGAGCAGTACTTC.

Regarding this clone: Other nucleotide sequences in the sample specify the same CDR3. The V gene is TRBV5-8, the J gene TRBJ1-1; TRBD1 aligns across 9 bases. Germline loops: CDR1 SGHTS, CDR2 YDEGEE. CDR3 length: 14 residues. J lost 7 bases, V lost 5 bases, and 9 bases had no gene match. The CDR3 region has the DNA TGTGCCAGCAGAGGGACAGGGATTCGACTTGAAGCTTTCTTT. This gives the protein CASRGTGIRLEAFF.

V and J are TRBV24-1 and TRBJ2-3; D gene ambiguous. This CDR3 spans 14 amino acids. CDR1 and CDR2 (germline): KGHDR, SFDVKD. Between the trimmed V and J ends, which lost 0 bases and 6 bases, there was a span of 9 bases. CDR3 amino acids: CATSDLRSKDTQYF. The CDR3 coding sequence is TGTGCCACCAGTGATTTGAGGAGCAAGGATACGCAGTATTTT.